This record looks at one T cell receptor beta chain sequence and its context. This sample was included in a study of blood T cell repertoires in COVID-19. In the study overall: Acute and convalescent COVID-19 samples came from the United States, Italy and Spain. PBMCs, B-cell-depleted T cells, or T cells provided the cDNA or gDNA that made up the material.

Per the authors' pipeline: Nucleated cell number was recorded as an estimate derived from reference gene primer amplification. Produced via immunoSEQ multiplex PCR; TCRdb's table is partial and in-frame only. The V and J calls and clone size are taken from that table; D and trimming were inferred from the DNA. This sample carries approximately 230,000 clones, 65% to 85% of them seen once, and the ten largest clones take roughly 4.2%. The source of this sequence is a woman aged 40 to 55 with active or convalescent COVID-19. The sequenced material came from peripheral blood.

CDR3 in DNA: TGTGCCAGCAGCTTTTTTGGTCGGGAGGAAAACAATGAGCAGTTCTTC. It encodes CASSFFGREENNEQFF. This chain joins TRBV11-2 and TRBJ2-1; 7 nucleotides match TRBD2. From germline, CDR1 is SGHAT and CDR2 FQNNGV. This CDR3 comprises 16 residues. J gave up 5 bases and V 3 bases, and 10 bases lay outside the gene matches.